One and the same sample provided the 27 T cell receptor beta chains below, sequenced in a study of blood T cell repertoires in COVID-19. The data were produced by immunoSEQ multiplex PCR, yet TCRdb's version contains in-frame clones alone and is incomplete. The profile shows about 380,000 clones, about 85% of them singletons. The sample consisted of peripheral blood. The receptors here all came from a woman under 30 with acute or convalescent COVID-19.

This sequence joins TRBV5-1 and TRBJ1-4; 7 bases are a match to TRBD1. The CDR3 sequence is 15 residues long. The ends lost 4 bases at V and 4 bases at J; junction bases unmatched: 7. Germline V gene lookup returns CDR1 SGHRS and CDR2 YFSETQ. The CDR3, as DNA: TGCGCCAGCAGCCCGGGACAGACTAGTAATGAAAAACTGTTTTTT. This gives the protein CASSPGQTSNEKLFF.

The genes are TRBV19 and TRBJ2-7; 9 bases are a match to TRBD1. Germline V gene lookup returns CDR1 LNHDA and CDR2 SQIVND (reference sequence). Unmatched junction bases numbered 10, after V lost 3 bases and J lost 4 bases. The CDR3 spans 16 residues. CDR3 DNA sequence: TGTGCCAGTAGTATGGCTACCGGGACAGGGTTTTACGAGCAGTACTTC. It specifies CASSMATGTGFYEQYF.

V gene TRBV19 combines with J gene TRBJ1-1; perhaps TRBD1 as D (6 bases). V was cut by 5 bases and J by 6 bases, with 10 bases left in between. CDR3 size: 12 residues. Germline V gene lookup returns CDR1 LNHDA and CDR2 SQIVND (reference sequence). The CDR3 bases are TGTGCCAGTAGTCCTCAGGGGTCTGAAGCTTTCTTT. Protein: CASSPQGSEAFF.

The rearrangement uses TRBV30 and TRBJ2-1, with unresolved D. The CDR3 is made up of 14 amino acids. The V and J ends lost 5 bases and 8 bases respectively, with 19 bases between them. Germline loops: CDR1 GTSNPN, CDR2 SVGIG (reference sequence). CDR3 DNA sequence: TGTGCCTGGGCAACACCCGCTAGGTCCGATGAGCAGTTCTTC. Protein product: CAWATPARSDEQFF.

CDR3 loop: CASSAVTGGGNTIYF. The CDR3 bases are TGCGCCAGCAGCGCCGTGACAGGGGGAGGAAACACCATATATTTT. The chain employs TRBV5-1 and TRBJ1-3, with TRBD1 identical over 9 bases. After removal of 4 bases from V and 4 bases from J, the junction contained 6 bases not matched to a gene. The germline V gene encodes CDR1 SGHRS and CDR2 YFSETQ. The CDR3 contains 15 residues. Supplemented by reference TRBV5-1 and TRBJ1-3, the full variable domain reads KAGVTQTPRYLIKTRGQQVTLSCSPISGHRSVSWYQQTPGQGLQFLFEYFSETQRNKGNFPGRFSGRQFSNSRSEMNVSTLELGDSALYLCASSAVTGGGNTIYFGEGSWLTVV.

J is TRBJ2-1 and V is TRBV11-2, with 10 bases identical to TRBD2. Trimming cost V 5 bases and J 8 bases; bases outside gene matches: 9. CDR3 size: 15 residues. Germline lookup yields CDR1 SGHAT and CDR2 FQNNGV. As DNA, the CDR3 is TGTGCCAGCAGCCTAGGACTAGCGGCGAGAGATGAGCAGTTCTTC. As protein: CASSLGLAARDEQFF.

The rearrangement uses TRBV27 and TRBJ1-1; D possibly corresponds to TRBD1 (5 bases). Germline V gene data show CDR1 as MNHEY and CDR2 as SMNVEV (reference sequence). This CDR3 comprises 16 residues. The V end lost 5 bases, the J end lost 1 base, and 17 bases lay between the germline ends. The CDR3 spells CASSLYPGDSNTEAFF. CDR3 DNA: TGTGCCAGCAGTCTATATCCGGGGGACTCGAACACTGAAGCTTTCTTT.

The gene calls are TRBV24-1 and TRBJ1-5, with 9 bases fitting TRBD1. Germline CDR1 KGHDR, CDR2 SFDVKD. CDR3 size: 15 residues. Trimming cost V 6 bases and J 0 bases; bases outside gene matches: 2. The CDR3 spells CATSPGQGSNQPQHF. CDR3 DNA sequence: TGTGCCACCAGTCCGGGACAGGGTAGCAATCAGCCCCAGCATTTT.

The rearrangement uses TRBV30 and TRBJ1-1, with TRBD1 identical over 7 bases. The germline gives CDR1 GTSNPN, CDR2 SVGIG (reference sequence). Trimming at V came to 7 bases and at J to 3 bases, leaving 11 bases not matched to a gene. The CDR3 covers 14 residues. The CDR3 sequence: CALDRDPADTEAFF. As DNA, the CDR3 is TGTGCCTTAGACAGGGATCCAGCGGACACTGAAGCTTTCTTT.

This clone was seen only once. The chain uses TRBV15 and TRBJ1-5; no firm D call. Per germline, CDR1 LNHNV and CDR2 YYDKDF (reference sequence). The CDR3 runs to 13 residues. V shed 0 bases and J shed 4 bases, with 4 bases lying between them. CDR3 nucleotide sequence: TGTGCCACCAGCAGAGATACAAATCAGCCCCAGCATTTT. It yields the protein CATSRDTNQPQHF.

A word on this clone: Other DNA sequences from this sample encode an identical CDR3 as well. CDR3 coding DNA: TGTGCCAGCAGTTTCGGAACAGGCCAGCCCCAGCATTTT. Translation: CASSFGTGQPQHF. The chain combines TRBV12-3 or TRBV12-4 with TRBJ1-5; D is possibly TRBD1 (5 bases). The CDR3 extends over 13 amino acids. Trimming left V 3 bases short and J 7 bases short, with 10 bases between.

The chain couples TRBV7-9 to TRBJ2-7; 7 bases match TRBD1. Germline V gene data show CDR1 as SEHNR and CDR2 as FQNEAQ (reference sequence). The trim removed 2 bases at V and 0 bases at J, leaving 1 base unmatched. The CDR3 length is 14 residues. The CDR3 nucleotides are TGTGCCAGCAGCTTAAGGGACAGCTCCTACGAGCAGTACTTC. Translating gives CASSLRDSSYEQYF.

The chain joins TRBV10-3 to TRBJ1-1; D is undetermined. Germline CDR1 ENHRY, CDR2 SYGVKD. V was shortened by 7 bases and J by 7 bases, with 13 bases between the two germline ends. The CDR3 loop spans 12 amino acids. The CDR3 here is CAITGPSGEAFF. The CDR3 DNA reads as TGTGCCATCACAGGTCCCTCTGGTGAAGCTTTCTTT.

The chain has TRBV10-3 and TRBJ1-6, with 8 positions matching TRBD1. V trimming: 6 bases; J trimming: 5 bases; junction bases outside the gene matches: 9. CDR3 length equals 16 residues. The germline gives CDR1 ENHRY, CDR2 SYGVKD. CDR3 sequence reads: CAIREGQANNNSPLHF. The CDR3 DNA reads as TGTGCCATCAGGGAGGGACAGGCTAACAATAATTCACCCCTCCACTTT.

The chain joins TRBV29-1 to TRBJ1-5; 8 nucleotides align to TRBD1. CDR1 and CDR2 from the germline V gene are SQVTM and ANQGSEA. The CDR3 has 14 residues. Germline trimming cut 6 bases from V and 5 bases from J; bases unmatched to any gene: 9. The CDR3 protein is CSVTVTGVDQPQHF. The CDR3 coding sequence is TGCAGCGTGACCGTGACAGGGGTCGATCAGCCCCAGCATTTT.

The chain combines TRBV28 with TRBJ2-7; 12 positions agree with TRBD1. The CDR3 is made up of 12 amino acids. Germline V gene lookup returns CDR1 MDHEN and CDR2 SYDVKM. J lost 4 bases, V lost 10 bases, and 2 bases had no gene match. CDR3 DNA sequence: TGTGCCACGGGACAGGGGGCTTACGAGCAGTACTTC. Amino acids: CATGQGAYEQYF.

The CDR3 protein is CASSRTSGRGNEQFF. DNA of the CDR3: TGTGCCAGCAGCCGGACTAGCGGGAGGGGCAATGAGCAGTTCTTC. The chain is built from TRBV3-1 (or the pseudogene TRBV3-2) and TRBJ2-1; 15 positions agree with TRBD2. Trimming took 4 bases from V and 6 from J; bases not matched to a gene: 1. The CDR3 contains 15 residues. The germline CDR1 and CDR2 sequences are LGHDT and YNNKEL (reference sequence).

The chain links TRBV11-2 to TRBJ2-1, with TRBD2 identical over 10 bases. The J segment lost 5 bases and the V segment lost 1 base, leaving 5 bases of the junction unmatched. CDR3 length equals 16 residues. CDR1 and CDR2 from the germline V gene are SGHAT and FQNNGV. CDR3 sequence (DNA): TGTGCCAGCAGCTTAGCCATAGCGGGGGGACACAATGAGCAGTTCTTC. It codes for CASSLAIAGGHNEQFF.

The chain employs TRBV13 and TRBJ2-3, with 7 bases fitting TRBD1. Germline CDR1 reads PRHDT; CDR2 reads FYEKMQ (reference sequence). The V segment lost 5 bases and the J segment 7 bases; nucleotides outside the gene matches: 6. This CDR3 comprises 13 residues. The CDR3 region is CASSHTRGHTQYF. CDR3 DNA: TGTGCCAGCAGCCATACTAGGGGGCATACGCAGTATTTT.

Here the CDR3 reads CASRAGQSSYNEQFF. CDR3 sequence (DNA): TGTGCCAGCAGGGCGGGACAGAGCTCCTACAATGAGCAGTTCTTC. The genes are TRBV6-5 and TRBJ2-1; possibly TRBD1 for D (7 bases). The CDR3 contains 15 residues. The V gene's germline CDR1 is MNHEY and CDR2 SVGAGI. V shed 6 bases and J shed 0 bases, with 12 bases lying between them.

This clone showed up just a few times. The chain has TRBV2 and TRBJ1-4; D is perhaps TRBD1 (6 bases). V was shortened by 6 bases and J by 5 bases, with 16 bases between the two germline ends. Germline V gene lookup returns CDR1 SNHLY and CDR2 FYNNEI. The CDR3 extends over 15 amino acids. For the CDR3, the DNA is TGTGCCAGCAGGGAGACCGACAGGAAAAATGAAAAACTGTTTTTT. Its protein is CASRETDRKNEKLFF.

The rearrangement links TRBV5-4 to TRBJ1-4; a weak D match, TRBD1 (5 bases). The V end was cut by 4 bases, the J end by 4 bases, with 14 bases between. CDR1 and CDR2 from the germline V gene are SGHNT and YYREEE (reference sequence). CDR3 length equals 15 residues. CDR3 coding DNA: TGTGCCAGCAGCCGGGACGGAGGGTTTAATGAAAAACTGTTTTTT. It codes for CASSRDGGFNEKLFF.

The J gene is TRBJ1-2, the V gene TRBV9, with D perhaps matching TRBD1 (5 bases). Looked up from germline, CDR1 is SGDLS and CDR2 is YYNGEE. V shed 0 bases and J shed 8 bases, with 14 bases lying between them. The CDR3 consists of 14 residues. CDR3 DNA: TGTGCCAGCAGCGTAGAACAGGACCCCTTGGGCTACACCTTC. The encoded protein is CASSVEQDPLGYTF. The full variable domain, with the rest looked up from reference TRBV9 and TRBJ1-2, is DSGVTQTPKHLITATGQRVTLRCSPRSGDLSVYWYQQSLDQGLQFLIQYYNGEERAKGNILERFSAQQFPDLHSELNLSSLELGDSALYFCASSVEQDPLGYTFGSGTRLTVV.

V and J are TRBV2 and TRBJ1-4; 7 nucleotides line up with TRBD1. Germline V gene lookup returns CDR1 SNHLY and CDR2 FYNNEI. After removal of 10 bases from V and 0 bases from J, the junction contained 8 bases not matched to a gene. The CDR3 is 15 residues long. The CDR3 DNA sequence: TGTGCCACCACCGACAGGGCTGCAACTAATGAAAAACTGTTTTTT. Residues: CATTDRAATNEKLFF.

The V gene is TRBV6-1, the J gene TRBJ2-6; 9 nucleotides agree with TRBD1. From germline, CDR1 is MNHNS and CDR2 SASEGT. V shed 4 bases and J 0 bases; nucleotides not matched to a gene: 4. This CDR3 is 17 amino acids long. This chain's CDR3 is CASSGTGVISGANVLTF. The CDR3 coding sequence is TGTGCCAGCAGTGGGACAGGGGTGATCTCTGGGGCCAACGTCCTGACTTTC.

This clone occurred a few times. This sequence joins TRBV4-1 and TRBJ1-5, with 8 nucleotides matching TRBD1. V trimming: 0 bases; J trimming: 1 base; junction bases outside the gene matches: 2. The CDR3 consists of 16 residues. Germline values: CDR1 MGHRA, CDR2 YSYEKL. Written as DNA, the CDR3 is TGCGCCAGCAGCCAAGAATACAGGGGGAGCAATCAGCCCCAGCATTTT. As protein: CASSQEYRGSNQPQHF.

Comment on this clone: The identical CDR3 is also encoded by other nucleotide sequences in the sample. The rearrangement uses TRBV7-3 and TRBJ2-2; 12 bases fit TRBD2. CDR3 size: 16 residues. J gave up 5 bases and V 5 bases, and 6 bases lay outside the gene matches. Germline V CDR1 and CDR2: SGHTA, FQGTGA. CDR3 in DNA: TGTGCCAGCAGCCTGCTAGCGGGAGGGCCTACCGGGGAGCTGTTTTTT. Translating it yields CASSLLAGGPTGELFF.